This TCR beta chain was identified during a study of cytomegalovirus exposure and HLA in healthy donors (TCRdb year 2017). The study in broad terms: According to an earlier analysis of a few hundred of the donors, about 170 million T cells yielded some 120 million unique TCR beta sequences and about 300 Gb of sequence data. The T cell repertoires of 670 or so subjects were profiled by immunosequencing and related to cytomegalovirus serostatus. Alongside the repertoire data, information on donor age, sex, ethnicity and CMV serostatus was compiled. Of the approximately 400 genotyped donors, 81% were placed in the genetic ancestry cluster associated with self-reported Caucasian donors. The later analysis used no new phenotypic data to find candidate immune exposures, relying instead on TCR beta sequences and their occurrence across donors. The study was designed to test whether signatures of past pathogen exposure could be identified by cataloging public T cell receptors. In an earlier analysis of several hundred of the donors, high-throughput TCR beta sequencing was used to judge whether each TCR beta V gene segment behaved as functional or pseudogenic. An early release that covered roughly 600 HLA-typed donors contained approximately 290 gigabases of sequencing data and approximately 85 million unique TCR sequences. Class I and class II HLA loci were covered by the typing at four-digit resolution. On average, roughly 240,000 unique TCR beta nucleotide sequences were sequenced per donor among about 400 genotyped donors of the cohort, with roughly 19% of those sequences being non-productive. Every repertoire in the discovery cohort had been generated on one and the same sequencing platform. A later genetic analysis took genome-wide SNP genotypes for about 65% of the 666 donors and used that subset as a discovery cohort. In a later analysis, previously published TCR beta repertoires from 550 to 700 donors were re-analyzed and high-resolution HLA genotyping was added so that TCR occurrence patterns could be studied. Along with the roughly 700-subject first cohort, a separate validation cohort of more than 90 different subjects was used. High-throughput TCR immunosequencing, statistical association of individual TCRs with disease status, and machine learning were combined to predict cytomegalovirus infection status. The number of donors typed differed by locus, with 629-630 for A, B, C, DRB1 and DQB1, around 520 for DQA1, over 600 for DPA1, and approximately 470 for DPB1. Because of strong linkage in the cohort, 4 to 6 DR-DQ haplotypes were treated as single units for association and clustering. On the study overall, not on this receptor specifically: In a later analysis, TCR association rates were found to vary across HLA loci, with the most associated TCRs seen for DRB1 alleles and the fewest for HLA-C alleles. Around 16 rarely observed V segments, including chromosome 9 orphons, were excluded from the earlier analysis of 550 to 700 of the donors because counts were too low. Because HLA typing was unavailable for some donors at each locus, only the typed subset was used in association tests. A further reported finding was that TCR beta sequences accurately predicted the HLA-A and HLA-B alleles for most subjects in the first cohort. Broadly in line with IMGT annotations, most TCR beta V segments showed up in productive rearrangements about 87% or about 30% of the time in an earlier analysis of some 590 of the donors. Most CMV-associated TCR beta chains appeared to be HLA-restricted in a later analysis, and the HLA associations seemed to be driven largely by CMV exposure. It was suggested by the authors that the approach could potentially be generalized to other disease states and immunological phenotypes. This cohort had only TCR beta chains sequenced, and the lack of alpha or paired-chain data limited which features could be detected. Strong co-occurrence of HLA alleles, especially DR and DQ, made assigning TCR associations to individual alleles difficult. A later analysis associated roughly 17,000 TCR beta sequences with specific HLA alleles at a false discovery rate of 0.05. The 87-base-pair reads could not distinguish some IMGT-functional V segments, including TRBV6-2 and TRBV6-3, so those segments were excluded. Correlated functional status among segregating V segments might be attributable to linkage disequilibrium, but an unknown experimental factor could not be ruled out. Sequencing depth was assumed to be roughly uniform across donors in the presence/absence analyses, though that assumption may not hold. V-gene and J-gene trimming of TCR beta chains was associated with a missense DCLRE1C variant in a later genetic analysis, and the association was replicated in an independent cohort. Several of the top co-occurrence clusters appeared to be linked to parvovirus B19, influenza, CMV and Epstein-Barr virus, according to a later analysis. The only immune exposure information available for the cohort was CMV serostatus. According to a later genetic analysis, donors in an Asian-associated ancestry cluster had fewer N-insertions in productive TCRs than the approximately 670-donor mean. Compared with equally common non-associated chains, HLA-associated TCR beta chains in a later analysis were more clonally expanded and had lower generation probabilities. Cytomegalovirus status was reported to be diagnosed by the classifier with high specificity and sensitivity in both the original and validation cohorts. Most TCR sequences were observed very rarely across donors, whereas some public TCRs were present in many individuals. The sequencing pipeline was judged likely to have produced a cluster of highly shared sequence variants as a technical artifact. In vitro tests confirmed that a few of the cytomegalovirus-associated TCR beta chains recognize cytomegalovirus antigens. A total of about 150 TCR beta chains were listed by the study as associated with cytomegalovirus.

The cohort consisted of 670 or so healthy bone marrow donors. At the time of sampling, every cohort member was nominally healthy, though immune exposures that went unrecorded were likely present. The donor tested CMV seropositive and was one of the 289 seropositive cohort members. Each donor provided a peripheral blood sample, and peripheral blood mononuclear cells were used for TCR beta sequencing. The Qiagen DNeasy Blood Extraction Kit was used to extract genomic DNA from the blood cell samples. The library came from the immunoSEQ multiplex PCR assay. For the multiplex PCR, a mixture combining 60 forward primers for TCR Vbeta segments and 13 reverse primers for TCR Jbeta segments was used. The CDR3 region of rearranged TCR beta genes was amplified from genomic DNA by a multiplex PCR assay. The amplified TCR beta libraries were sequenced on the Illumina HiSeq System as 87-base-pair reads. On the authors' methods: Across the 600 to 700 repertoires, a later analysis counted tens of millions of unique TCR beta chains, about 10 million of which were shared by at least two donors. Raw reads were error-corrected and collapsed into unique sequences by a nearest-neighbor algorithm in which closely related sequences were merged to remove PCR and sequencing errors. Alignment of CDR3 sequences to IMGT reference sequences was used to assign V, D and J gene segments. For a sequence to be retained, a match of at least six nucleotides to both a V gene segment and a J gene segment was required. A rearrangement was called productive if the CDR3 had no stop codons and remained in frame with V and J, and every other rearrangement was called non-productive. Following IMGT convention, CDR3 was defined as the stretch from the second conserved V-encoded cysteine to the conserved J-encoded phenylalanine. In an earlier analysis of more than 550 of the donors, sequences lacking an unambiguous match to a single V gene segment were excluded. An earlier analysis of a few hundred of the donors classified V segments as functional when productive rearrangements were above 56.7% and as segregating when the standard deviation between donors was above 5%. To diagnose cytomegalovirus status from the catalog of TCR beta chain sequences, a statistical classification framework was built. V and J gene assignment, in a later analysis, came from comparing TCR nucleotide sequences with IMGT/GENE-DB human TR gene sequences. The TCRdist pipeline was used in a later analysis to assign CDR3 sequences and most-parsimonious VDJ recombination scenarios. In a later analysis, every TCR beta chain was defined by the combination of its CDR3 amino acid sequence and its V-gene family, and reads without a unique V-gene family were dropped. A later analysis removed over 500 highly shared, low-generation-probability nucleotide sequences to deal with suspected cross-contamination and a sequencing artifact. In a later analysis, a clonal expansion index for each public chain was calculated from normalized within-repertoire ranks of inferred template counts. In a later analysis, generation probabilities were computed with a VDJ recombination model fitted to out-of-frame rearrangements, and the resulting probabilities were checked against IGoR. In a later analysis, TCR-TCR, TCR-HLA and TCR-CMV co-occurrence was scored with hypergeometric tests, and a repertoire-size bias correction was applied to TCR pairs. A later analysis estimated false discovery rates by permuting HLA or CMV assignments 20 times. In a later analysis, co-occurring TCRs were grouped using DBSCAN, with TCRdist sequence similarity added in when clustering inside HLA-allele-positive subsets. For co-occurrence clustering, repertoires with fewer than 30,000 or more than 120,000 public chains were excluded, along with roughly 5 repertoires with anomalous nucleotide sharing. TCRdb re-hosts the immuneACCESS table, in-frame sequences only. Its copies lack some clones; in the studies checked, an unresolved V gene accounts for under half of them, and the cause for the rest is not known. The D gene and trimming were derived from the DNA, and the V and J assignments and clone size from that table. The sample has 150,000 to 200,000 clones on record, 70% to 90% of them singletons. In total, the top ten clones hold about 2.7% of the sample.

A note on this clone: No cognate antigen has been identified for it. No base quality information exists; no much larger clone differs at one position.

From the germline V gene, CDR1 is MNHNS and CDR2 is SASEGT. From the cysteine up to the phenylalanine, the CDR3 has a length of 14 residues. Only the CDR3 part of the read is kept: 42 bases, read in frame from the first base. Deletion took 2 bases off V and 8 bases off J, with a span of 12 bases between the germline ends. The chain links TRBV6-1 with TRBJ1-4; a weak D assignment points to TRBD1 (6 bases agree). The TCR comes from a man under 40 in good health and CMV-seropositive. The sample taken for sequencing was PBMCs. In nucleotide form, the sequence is TGTGCCAGCAGTGAACGTGGGGGCGAGGAAAAACTGTTTTTT. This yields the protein CASSERGGEEKLFF.